The TCR beta chain described here comes from a study of vaccination and CD4 T cells after COVID-19. Study details: Convalescent individuals numbered four females and six males, two being Hispanic. A vaccine, either BNT162b2 or mRNA-1273, was given to participants in two doses. Overall study results and limits: The cohort comprised relatively few convalescent patients, and no early post-infection timepoints were analyzed. Median SARS-CoV-2-reactive clonotypes rose from about 20 to 38, not significantly.

On this clonotype itself: Its antigen is not identified.

Noted time point: late sampling 161 to 241 days after vaccination in a few convalescent patients. TCRdb passed the PCR reads through MiXCR, listing each CDR3 protein once. The sample yields some 33,000 distinct CDR3 sequences, more than 35% seen once. V lost 4 bases and J 8 bases, leaving 15 bases between the germline ends. This CDR3 spans 14 amino acids. The V gene's germline CDR1 is LGHNA and CDR2 YNFKEQ. V gene TRBV4-2 combines with J gene TRBJ2-1; possible D gene TRBD2, 6 bases. Source: CD4+ T cells from blood, taken about 7 months after SARS-CoV-2 vaccination. The TCR comes from a human donor who had recovered from COVID-19. CDR3 nucleotide sequence: TGTGCCAGCAGCCTGGGCGGGATTAGGGATGAGCAGTTCTTC. Amino acid sequence: CASSLGGIRDEQFF.